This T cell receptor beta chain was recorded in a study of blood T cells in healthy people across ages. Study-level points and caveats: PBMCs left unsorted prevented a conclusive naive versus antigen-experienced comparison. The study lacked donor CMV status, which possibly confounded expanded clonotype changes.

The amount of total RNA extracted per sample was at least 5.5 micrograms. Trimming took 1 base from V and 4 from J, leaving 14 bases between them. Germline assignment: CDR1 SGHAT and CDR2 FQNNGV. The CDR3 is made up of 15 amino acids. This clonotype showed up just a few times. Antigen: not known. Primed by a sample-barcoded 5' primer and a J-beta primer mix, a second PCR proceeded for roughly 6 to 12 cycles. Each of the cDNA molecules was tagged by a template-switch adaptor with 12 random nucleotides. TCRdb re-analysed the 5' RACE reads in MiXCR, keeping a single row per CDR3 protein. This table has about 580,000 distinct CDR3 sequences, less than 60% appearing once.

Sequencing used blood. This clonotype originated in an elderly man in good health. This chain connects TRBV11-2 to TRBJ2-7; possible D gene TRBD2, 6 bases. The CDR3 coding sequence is TGTGCCAGCAGCTTAGTCCGGGGGTACTCGTACGAGCAGTACTTC. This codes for CASSLVRGYSYEQYF.